These 5 T cell receptor beta chains share one sample of origin, sequenced in a study of a mutant IDH1 vaccine in newly diagnosed glioma. Their cognate antigens are unknown. Time point here: week 35, safety follow-up. Doses of 300 ug of mutant IDH1 20-mer peptide were given with topical imiquimod. Measured with immunoSEQ multiplex PCR; TCRdb has only the in-frame clones, and not every one. Altogether roughly 64,000 clones are present, 74% being singletons, with the ten largest covering approximately 4.8%. Source: PBMCs, taken from a glioma patient whose treatment included an IDH1 peptide vaccine. These TCRs come from a man aged 45-65 years with glioma.

The chain uses TRBV30 and TRBJ2-5; 11 bases map to TRBD1. J lost 0 bases, V lost 5 bases, and 8 bases had no gene match. Germline V lookup: CDR1 GTSNPN, CDR2 SVGIG (reference sequence). This CDR3 has 16 residues. The CDR3 reads CAWLTRDRGYQETQYF. The CDR3 bases are TGTGCCTGGTTAACCCGGGACAGGGGGTACCAAGAGACCCAGTACTTC.

This clone was observed a handful of times. This chain joins TRBV10-1 and TRBJ1-5; the D gene is possibly TRBD1 (5 bases). V gave up 11 bases and J gave up 2 bases, with 19 bases separating them. Germline V gene data show CDR1 as WNHNN and CDR2 as SYGVQD (reference sequence). The CDR3 sequence is 15 residues long. The CDR3 here is CAERKAGVCNQPQHF. CDR3 DNA: TGCGCCGAACGGAAGGCGGGGGTATGCAATCAGCCCCAGCATTTT.

This rearrangement joins TRBV13 to TRBJ1-2; 11 bases align to TRBD1. Unmatched junction bases numbered 8, after V lost 4 bases and J lost 4 bases. CDR1 and CDR2 from the germline V gene are PRHDT and FYEKMQ (reference sequence). The CDR3 spans 16 residues. The CDR3 DNA is TGTGCCAGCAGCTCCCCCCGGACAGGGGGCTCCTATGGCTACACCTTC. Translated, it gives CASSSPRTGGSYGYTF.

The chain joins TRBV2 to TRBJ1-4; D remains ambiguous. The V gene's germline CDR1 is SNHLY and CDR2 FYNNEI. The CDR3 covers 14 residues. Trimming removed 6 bases at V and 7 bases at J, with 15 bases between. The CDR3 here is CASRKDGKFEKLFF. DNA of the CDR3: TGTGCCAGCAGGAAAGACGGAAAATTTGAAAAACTGTTTTTT.

This clone has just a few counts. V gene TRBV19 combines with J gene TRBJ1-3, with 7 bases identical to TRBD1. J was trimmed by 4 bases and V by 6 bases; bases with no gene match: 9. The CDR3 is 15 residues long. The germline V gene has CDR1 LNHDA and CDR2 SQIVND (reference sequence). DNA of the CDR3: TGTGCCAGTAGGCAGACAGGGCCGTCCGGAAACACCATATATTTT. Translation: CASRQTGPSGNTIYF.